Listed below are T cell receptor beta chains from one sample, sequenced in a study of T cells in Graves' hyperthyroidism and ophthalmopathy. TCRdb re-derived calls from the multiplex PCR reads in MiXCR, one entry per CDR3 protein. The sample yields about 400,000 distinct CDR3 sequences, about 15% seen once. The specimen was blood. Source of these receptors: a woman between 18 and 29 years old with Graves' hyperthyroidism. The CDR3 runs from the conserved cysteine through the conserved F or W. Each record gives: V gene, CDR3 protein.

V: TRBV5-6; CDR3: CASSLPGQVKAGELFF
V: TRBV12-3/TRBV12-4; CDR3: CASSQGGRNSPLHF
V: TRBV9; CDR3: CASSVGLAGRNEQFF
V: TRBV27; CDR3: CASSLSHTRITEAFF
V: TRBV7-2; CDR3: CASSPVGTGVGNEQFF
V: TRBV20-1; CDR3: CSASGFINWDEQFF
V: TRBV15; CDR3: CATSSFGNTNTGELFF
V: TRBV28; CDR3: CAPVPSGGAGGSNEQFF
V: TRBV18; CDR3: CASSPYPSYNEQFF
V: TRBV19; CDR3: CASSMGDGGSYEQYF
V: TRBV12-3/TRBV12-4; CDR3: CASSFDSNQPQHF
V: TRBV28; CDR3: CASRLAGGPKLYEQYF
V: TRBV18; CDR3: CASSPTTGTEAFF
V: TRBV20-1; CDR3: CSARAPGTGVRTQYF
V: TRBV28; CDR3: CASSWGTSGWGAQYF
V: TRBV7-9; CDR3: CASSFLEGGYNEQFF
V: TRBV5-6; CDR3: CASNLAGGGNTEAFF
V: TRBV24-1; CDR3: CATSAGWETQYF
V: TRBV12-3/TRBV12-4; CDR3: CASSLKGGGYEQYF
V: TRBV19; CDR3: CASSLNGLAGREQYF
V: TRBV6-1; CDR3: CASRIWTSGYNEQFF
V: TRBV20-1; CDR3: CSAGGGWSLYNEQFF
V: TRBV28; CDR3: CASRPTGTYYGYTF
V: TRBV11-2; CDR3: CASSFIYGTGRHNEQFF
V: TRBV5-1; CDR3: CASSLDAGPNTGELFF
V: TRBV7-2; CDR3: CASSLVQYEQYF
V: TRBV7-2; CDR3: CASSSRGTAYGYTF
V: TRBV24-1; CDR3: CATSARTGYEQYF
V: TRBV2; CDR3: CASSGTHQPQHF
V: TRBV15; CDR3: CATSFRLAGTYNEQFF
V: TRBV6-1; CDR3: CASSEAGGWTPWPQHF
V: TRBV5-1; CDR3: CASSLGAGALGEQFF
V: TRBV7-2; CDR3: CASSLGQRTSGNEQFF